This entry is about one TCR beta chain. Its target is unknown. One entry per CDR3 protein, called by TCRdb with MiXCR from the reads. The sample lists fewer than 1,000,000 distinct CDR3 sequences, around 32% occurring once. The source of the sample is a study of T cell repertoires in cytomegalovirus infection. CDR1 is SGHVS, CDR2 FNYEAQ, per germline. CDR3 length equals 17 residues. Trimming took 5 bases from V and 8 from J, leaving 24 bases between them. The source material was cultured CD8+ T cells from PBMCs, sampled from culture after CMV antigen stimulation. This TCR came from a human donor in good health (CMV status not recorded). Some clones in this sample may be carry-over from other donors' samples. The genes are TRBV7-6 and TRBJ2-2; D might be TRBD1 (6 bases). The CDR3 here is CASSPRQDPLLVGELFF. The CDR3 nucleotides are TGTGCCAGCAGCCCCCGACAGGACCCTTTATTAGTAGGGGAGCTGTTTTTT.